The T cell receptor (beta chain) under discussion was sequenced for a study of blood T cell repertoires in COVID-19. Study in general: Acute-phase and convalescent COVID-19 samples originated in the United States, Italy and Spain.

The data were produced by immunoSEQ multiplex PCR, yet TCRdb's version contains in-frame clones alone and is incomplete. Of over 45,000 clones detected, roughly 89% appear once; the ten largest clones hold approximately 3.7%. This clone turned up a few times. V lost 7 bases and J lost 2, with 15 bases in between. In germline, CDR1 is LNHDA, CDR2 SQIVND (reference sequence). The CDR3 has 15 amino acids. A Seattle source enrolled patients during active infection and followed them longitudinally. This sequence was found in a man aged 35-49 years with COVID-19, enrolled during active disease. The gene calls are TRBV19 and TRBJ1-5, with D unclear. Sequenced sample: peripheral blood. The CDR3 region is CASTPRPGGNQPQHF. The CDR3, as DNA: TGTGCCAGTACCCCACGCCCCGGTGGCAATCAGCCCCAGCATTTT.